What follows is one T cell receptor beta chain and its context. These data originate in a study of blood T cell repertoires in COVID-19. This CDR3 region has 15 residues. J gave up 4 bases and V 1 base, and 4 bases lay outside the gene matches. Germline V gives CDR1 SGHRS, CDR2 YFSETQ. Data came from immunoSEQ multiplex PCR; TCRdb stores just in-frame clones and leaves some out. The sample yields 300,000 to 400,000 clones, around 89% seen once. This chain uses TRBV5-1 with TRBJ2-5; TRBD1 aligns across 10 bases. The TCR comes from a man aged 18 to 30 who had recovered from COVID-19. Sequencing used PBMCs or T cells enriched from blood (not recorded which). CDR3 amino acids: CASSLSGDRGETQYF. Written as DNA, the CDR3 is TGCGCCAGCAGCTTGTCTGGGGACAGGGGAGAGACCCAGTACTTC.